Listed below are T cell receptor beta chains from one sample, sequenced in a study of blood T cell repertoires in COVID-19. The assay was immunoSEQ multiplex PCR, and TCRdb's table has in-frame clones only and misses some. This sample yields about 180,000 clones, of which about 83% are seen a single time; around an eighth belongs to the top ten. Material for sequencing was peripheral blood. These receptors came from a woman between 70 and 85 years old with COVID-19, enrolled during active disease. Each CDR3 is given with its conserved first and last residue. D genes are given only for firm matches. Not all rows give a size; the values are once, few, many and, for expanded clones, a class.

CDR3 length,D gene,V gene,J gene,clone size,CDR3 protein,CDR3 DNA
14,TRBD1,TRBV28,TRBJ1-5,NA,CASSQTGVNQPQHF,TGTGCCAGCAGCCAGACAGGGGTCAATCAGCCCCAGCATTTT
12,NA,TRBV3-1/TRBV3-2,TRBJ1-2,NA,CASSQARGGYTF,TGTGCCAGCAGCCAAGCCAGGGGTGGCTACACCTTC
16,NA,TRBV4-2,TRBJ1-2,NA,CASSQDPAGLDYGYTF,TGTGCCAGCAGCCAAGATCCGGCAGGGTTAGACTATGGCTACACCTTC
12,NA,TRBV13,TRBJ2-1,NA,CASSLIGDEQFF,TGTGCCAGCAGCTTAATCGGGGATGAGCAGTTCTTC
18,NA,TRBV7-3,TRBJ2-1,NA,CASSLTSGRGSSYNEQFF,TGTGCCAGCAGCTTAACGTCGGGGCGGGGAAGCTCCTACAATGAGCAGTTCTTC
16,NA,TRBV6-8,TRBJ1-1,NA,CASSYLGGGRNTEAFF,TGTGCCAGCAGTTATTTGGGGGGGGGTCGAAACACTGAAGCTTTCTTT
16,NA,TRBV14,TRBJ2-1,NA,CASSQDWASSYNEQFF,TGTGCCAGCAGCCAAGACTGGGCGAGCTCCTACAATGAGCAGTTCTTC
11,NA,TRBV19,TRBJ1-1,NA,CAIRFYGEAFF,TGTGCCATTAGGTTTTACGGTGAAGCTTTCTTT
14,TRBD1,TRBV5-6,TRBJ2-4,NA,CASSRDRGKNIQYF,TGTGCCAGCAGTCGGGACAGGGGCAAAAACATTCAGTACTTC
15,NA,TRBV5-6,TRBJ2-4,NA,CASLLLRGADNIQYF,TGTGCCAGCCTCCTTCTCCGGGGGGCAGACAACATTCAGTACTTC
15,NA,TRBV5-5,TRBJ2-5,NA,CASSRLTDPWETQYF,TGTGCCAGCAGCCGGCTGACAGACCCCTGGGAGACCCAGTACTTC
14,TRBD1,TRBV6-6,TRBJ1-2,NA,CASSYEGTGYGYTF,TGTGCCAGCAGTTACGAGGGGACAGGCTATGGCTACACCTTC
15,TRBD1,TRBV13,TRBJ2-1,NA,CASSSSDRDYNEQFF,TGTGCCAGCAGCTCATCGGACAGGGACTACAATGAGCAGTTCTTC
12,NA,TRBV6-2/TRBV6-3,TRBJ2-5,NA,CASSRSSETQYF,TGTGCCAGCAGCCGGAGCAGTGAGACCCAGTACTTC
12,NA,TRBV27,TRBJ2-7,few,CASSSGLGEQYF,TGTGCCAGCAGCTCGGGATTGGGGGAGCAGTACTTC
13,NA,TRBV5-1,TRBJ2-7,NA,CASSLGSAYEQYF,TGCGCCAGCAGCTTGGGGAGTGCCTACGAGCAGTACTTC
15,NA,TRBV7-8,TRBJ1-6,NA,CASSALQGSFSPLHF,TGTGCCAGCAGCGCCCTTCAGGGTAGCTTCTCACCCCTCCACTTT
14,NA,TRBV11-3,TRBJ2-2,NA,CASSLSENTGELFF,TGTGCCAGCAGCTTATCAGAAAACACCGGGGAGCTGTTTTTT
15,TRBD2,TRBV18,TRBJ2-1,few,CASSLGLAGVDEQFF,TGTGCCAGCTCACTTGGACTAGCGGGAGTGGATGAGCAGTTCTTC
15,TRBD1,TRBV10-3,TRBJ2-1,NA,CAITDTGTVSNEQFF,TGTGCCATCACCGACACCGGGACAGTTTCCAATGAGCAGTTCTTC
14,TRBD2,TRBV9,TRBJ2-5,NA,CASSVGRGQETQYF,TGTGCCAGCAGCGTAGGGCGGGGGCAAGAGACCCAGTACTTC
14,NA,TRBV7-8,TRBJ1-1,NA,CASSLELRNTEAFF,TGTGCCAGCAGCTTAGAATTGAGGAACACTGAAGCTTTCTTT
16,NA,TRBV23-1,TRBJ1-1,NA,CASSQSPPTCTVEAFF,TGCGCCAGCAGTCAATCTCCCCCTACCTGCACGGTTGAAGCTTTCTTT
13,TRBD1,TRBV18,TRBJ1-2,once,CASSPTDRDGYTF,TGTGCCAGCTCACCAACCGACAGGGATGGCTACACCTTC
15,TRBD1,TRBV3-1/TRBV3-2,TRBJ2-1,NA,CASSRGQGVHNEQFF,TGTGCCAGCAGCCGGGGACAGGGTGTCCACAATGAGCAGTTCTTC
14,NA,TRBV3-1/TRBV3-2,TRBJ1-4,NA,CASSPTVTHEKLFF,TGTGCCAGCAGCCCGACAGTAACCCATGAAAAACTGTTTTTT
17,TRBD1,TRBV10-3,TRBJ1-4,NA,CAISATDRTSTNEKLFF,TGTGCCATCAGTGCTACGGACAGGACGTCAACTAATGAAAAACTGTTTTTT
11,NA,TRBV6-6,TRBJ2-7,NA,CASSHQYEQYF,TGTGCCAGCAGTCACCAGTACGAGCAGTACTTC
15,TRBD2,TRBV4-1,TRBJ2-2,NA,CASRSGREDTGELFF,TGCGCCAGCCGGAGCGGGAGGGAAGACACCGGGGAGCTGTTTTTT
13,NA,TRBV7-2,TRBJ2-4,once,CASSLAHKNIQYF,TGTGCCAGCAGCTTAGCTCACAAGAACATTCAGTACTTC
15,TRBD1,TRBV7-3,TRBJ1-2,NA,CASSPQTGTGYGYTF,TGTGCCAGCAGCCCTCAGACAGGGACGGGCTATGGCTACACCTTC